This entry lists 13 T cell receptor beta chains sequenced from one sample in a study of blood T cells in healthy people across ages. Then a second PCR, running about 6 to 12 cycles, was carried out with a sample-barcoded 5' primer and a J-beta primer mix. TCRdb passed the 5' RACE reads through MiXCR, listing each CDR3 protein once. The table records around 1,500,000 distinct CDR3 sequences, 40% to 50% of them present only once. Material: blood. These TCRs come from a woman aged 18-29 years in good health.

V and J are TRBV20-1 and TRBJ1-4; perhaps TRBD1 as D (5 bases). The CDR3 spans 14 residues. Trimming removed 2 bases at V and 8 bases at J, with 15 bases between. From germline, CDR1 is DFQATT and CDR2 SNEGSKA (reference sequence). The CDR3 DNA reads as TGCAGTGCTAGACCCAGGGAGGGACGGGAAAAACTGTTTTTT. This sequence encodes CSARPREGREKLFF.

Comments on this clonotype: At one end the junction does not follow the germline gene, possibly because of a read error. DNA of the CDR3: TGTGCCTGCAGCCAAGGAAGACAGGGCCTTTCCTACGAGCAGTACTTC. It yields the protein CACSQGRQGLSYEQYF. The chain is built from TRBV4-2 and TRBJ2-7; TRBD1 matches 7 bases. CDR1 and CDR2 from the germline V gene are LGHNA and YNFKEQ. The CDR3 spans 16 residues.

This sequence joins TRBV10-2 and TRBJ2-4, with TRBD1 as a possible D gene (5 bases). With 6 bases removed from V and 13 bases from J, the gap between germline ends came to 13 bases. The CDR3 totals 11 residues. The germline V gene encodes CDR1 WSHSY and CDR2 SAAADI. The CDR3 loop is CASRGPQEQYF. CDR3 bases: TGCGCCAGCAGGGGGCCCCAGGAGCAGTACTTC.

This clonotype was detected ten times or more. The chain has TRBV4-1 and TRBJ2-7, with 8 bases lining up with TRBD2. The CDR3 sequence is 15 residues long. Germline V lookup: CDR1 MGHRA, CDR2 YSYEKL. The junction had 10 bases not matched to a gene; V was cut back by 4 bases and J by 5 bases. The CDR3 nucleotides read TGCGCCAGCAGCCCCGAGGGACTAGTCACCCACGAGCAGTACTTC. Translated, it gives CASSPEGLVTHEQYF.

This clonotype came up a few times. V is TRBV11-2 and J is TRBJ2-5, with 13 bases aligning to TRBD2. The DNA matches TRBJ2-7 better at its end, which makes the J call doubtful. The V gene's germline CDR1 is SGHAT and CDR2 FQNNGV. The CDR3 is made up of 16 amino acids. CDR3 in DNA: TGTGCCAGCAGCCCTTACGGACTAGCGGGGGCACGCGAGCAGTACTTC. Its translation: CASSPYGLAGAREQYF.

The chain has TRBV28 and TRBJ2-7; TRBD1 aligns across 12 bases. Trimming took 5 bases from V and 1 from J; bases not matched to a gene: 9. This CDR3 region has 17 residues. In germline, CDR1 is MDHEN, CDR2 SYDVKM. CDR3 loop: CASSRGTGGFFSYEQYF. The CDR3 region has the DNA TGTGCCAGCAGTCGGGGGACAGGGGGCTTCTTTTCCTACGAGCAGTACTTC.

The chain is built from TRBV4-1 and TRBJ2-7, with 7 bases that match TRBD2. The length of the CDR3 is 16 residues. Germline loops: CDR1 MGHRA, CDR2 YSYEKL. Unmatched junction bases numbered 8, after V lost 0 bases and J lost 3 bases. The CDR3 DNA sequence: TGCGCCAGCAGCCAAGATTCCAGCGGGGTAAACTACGAGCAGTACTTC. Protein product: CASSQDSSGVNYEQYF.

In nucleotides, the CDR3 is TGTGCCACCCGGGACAGTACAGATACGCAGTATTTT. This translates into CATRDSTDTQYF. The rearrangement links TRBV2 to TRBJ2-3; 7 bases are a match to TRBD1. V lost 10 bases and J lost 3; bases outside the gene matches: 4. The CDR3 totals 12 residues. CDR1 and CDR2 from the germline V gene are SNHLY and FYNNEI. The variable domain in full, completed from reference TRBV2 and TRBJ2-3, reads EPEVTQTPSHQVTQMGQEVILRCVPISNHLYFYWYRQILGQKVEFLVSFYNNEISEKSEIFDDQFSVERPDGSNFTLKIRSTKLEDSAMYFCATRDSTDTQYFGPGTRLTVL.

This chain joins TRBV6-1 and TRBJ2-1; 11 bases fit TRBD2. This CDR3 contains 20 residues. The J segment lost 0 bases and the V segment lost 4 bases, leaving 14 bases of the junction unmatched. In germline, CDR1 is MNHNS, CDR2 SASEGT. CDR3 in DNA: TGTGCCAGCAGTGTCCAACCTGGGACTAGCGGACTAAGCTCCTACAATGAGCAGTTCTTC. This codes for CASSVQPGTSGLSSYNEQFF.

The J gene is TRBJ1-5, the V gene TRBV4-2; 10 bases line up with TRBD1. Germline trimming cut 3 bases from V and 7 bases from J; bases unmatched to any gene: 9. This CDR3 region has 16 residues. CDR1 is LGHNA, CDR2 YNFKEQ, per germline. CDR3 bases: TGTGCCAGCAGCCAGATGACAGGGGGCGATGGCCAGCCCCAGCATTTT. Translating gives CASSQMTGGDGQPQHF.

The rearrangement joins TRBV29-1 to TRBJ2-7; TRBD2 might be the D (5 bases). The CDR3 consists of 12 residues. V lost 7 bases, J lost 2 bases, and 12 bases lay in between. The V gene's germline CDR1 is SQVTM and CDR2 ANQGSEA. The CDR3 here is CSASTITYEQYF. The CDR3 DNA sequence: TGCAGCGCATCGACTATAACCTACGAGCAGTACTTC.

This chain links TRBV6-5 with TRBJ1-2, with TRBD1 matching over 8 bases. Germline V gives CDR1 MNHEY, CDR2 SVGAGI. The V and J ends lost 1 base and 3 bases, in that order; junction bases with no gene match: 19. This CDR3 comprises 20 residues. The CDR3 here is CASSYFETDRGDLLHYGYTF. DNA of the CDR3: TGTGCCAGCAGTTACTTTGAGACCGACAGGGGCGACCTCCTTCACTATGGCTACACCTTC.

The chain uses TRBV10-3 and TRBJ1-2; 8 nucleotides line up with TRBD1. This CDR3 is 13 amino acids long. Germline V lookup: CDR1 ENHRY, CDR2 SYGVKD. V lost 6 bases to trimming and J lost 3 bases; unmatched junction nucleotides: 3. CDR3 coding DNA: TGTGCCATCAGCCAGGGACAGGACTATGGCTACACCTTC. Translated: CAISQGQDYGYTF.